This T cell receptor (beta chain) was recorded in a study of shared clonotypes between healthy human individuals. As concerns this clone: Its antigen remains unidentified.

Generated by immunoSEQ multiplex PCR, the TCRdb table keeps only in-frame clones and is missing some. Among more than 550,000 clones listed, 90% were seen once. Overall study results and limits: Clonotypes which were not shared had lower generation probabilities than clonotypes that all four donors shared.

The germline gives CDR1 MDHEN, CDR2 SYDVKM. The CDR3 extends over 16 amino acids. J was trimmed by 5 bases and V by 3 bases; bases with no gene match: 12. The donors, all of them Caucasian adults, lived in Nashville, Tennessee. The TCR comes from a young man in good health. Some clones in this sample may be carry-over from other donors' samples. The material sequenced was memory CD8+ T cells from PBMCs. Stated subset: CD45RO+ cells pooled with CCR7-negative TemRA cells. V is TRBV28 and J is TRBJ1-1; 7 nucleotides align to TRBD1. CDR3 protein: CASSFAAGGSRTEAFF. CDR3 bases: TGTGCCAGCAGTTTCGCGGCAGGGGGTTCGAGAACTGAAGCTTTCTTT.